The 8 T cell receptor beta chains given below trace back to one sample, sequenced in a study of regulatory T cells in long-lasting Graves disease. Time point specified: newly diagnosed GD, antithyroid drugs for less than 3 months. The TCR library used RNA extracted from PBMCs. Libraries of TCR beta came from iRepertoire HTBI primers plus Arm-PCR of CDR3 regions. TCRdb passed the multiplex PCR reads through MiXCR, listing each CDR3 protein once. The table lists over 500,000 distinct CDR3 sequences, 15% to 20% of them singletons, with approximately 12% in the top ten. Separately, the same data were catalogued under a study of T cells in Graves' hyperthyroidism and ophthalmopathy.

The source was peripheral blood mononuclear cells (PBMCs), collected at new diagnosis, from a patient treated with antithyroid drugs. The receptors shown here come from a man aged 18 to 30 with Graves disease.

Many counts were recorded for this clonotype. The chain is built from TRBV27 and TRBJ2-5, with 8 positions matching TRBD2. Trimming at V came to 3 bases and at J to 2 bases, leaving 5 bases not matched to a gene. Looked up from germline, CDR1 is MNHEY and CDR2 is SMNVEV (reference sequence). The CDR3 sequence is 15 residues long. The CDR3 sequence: CASSFSSGSQETQYF. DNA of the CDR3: TGTGCCAGCAGTTTCTCTAGCGGGTCTCAAGAGACCCAGTACTTC.

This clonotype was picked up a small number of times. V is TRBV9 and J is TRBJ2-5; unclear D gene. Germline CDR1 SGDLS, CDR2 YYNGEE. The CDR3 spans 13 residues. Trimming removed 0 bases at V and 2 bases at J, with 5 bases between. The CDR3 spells CASSVAKQETQYF. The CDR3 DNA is TGTGCCAGCAGCGTAGCGAAGCAAGAGACCCAGTACTTC.

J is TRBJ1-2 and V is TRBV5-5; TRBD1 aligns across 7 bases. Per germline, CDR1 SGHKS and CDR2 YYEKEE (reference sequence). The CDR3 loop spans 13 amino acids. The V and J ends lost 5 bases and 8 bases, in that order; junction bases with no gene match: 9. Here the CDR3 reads CASREQQGTGYTF. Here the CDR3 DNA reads TGTGCCAGCAGGGAGCAACAGGGGACCGGCTACACCTTC. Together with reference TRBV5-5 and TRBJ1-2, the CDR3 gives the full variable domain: DAGVTQSPTHLIKTRGQQVTLRCSPISGHKSVSWYQQVLGQGPQFIFQYYEKEERGRGNFPDRFSARQFPNYSSELNVNALLLGDSALYLCASREQQGTGYTFGSGTRLTVV.

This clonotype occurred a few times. CDR3 sequence reads: CASSDSAYKTQYF. In DNA form, the CDR3 reads TGTGCCAGCAGTGACTCGGCGTATAAGACCCAGTACTTC. The chain links TRBV6-4 to TRBJ2-5; D gene uncertain. Germline-derived CDR1 and CDR2 are MRHNA and SNTAGT. The CDR3 extends over 13 amino acids. V lost 0 bases and J 6 bases, leaving 8 bases between the germline ends.

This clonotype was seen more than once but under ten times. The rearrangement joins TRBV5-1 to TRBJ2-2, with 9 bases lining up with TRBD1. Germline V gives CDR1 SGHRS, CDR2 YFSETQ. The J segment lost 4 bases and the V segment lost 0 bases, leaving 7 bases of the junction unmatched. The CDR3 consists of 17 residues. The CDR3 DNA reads TGCGCCAGCAGCTTGGACCGGACAGGGGTCCTCACCGGGGAGCTGTTTTTT. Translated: CASSLDRTGVLTGELFF.

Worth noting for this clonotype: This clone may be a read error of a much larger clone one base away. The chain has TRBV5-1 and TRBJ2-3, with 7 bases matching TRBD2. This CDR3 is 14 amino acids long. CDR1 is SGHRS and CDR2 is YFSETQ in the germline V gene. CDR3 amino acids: CASRLEGSGSRCYF. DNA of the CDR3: TGCGCCAGCCGCTTGGAAGGTAGCGGGTCCCGGTGCTATTTT. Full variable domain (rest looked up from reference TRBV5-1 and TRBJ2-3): KAGVTQTPRYLIKTRGQQVTLSCSPISGHRSVSWYQQTPGQGLQFLFEYFSETQRNKGNFPGRFSGRQFSNSRSEMNVSTLELGDSALYLCASRLEGSGSRCYFGPGTRLTVL.

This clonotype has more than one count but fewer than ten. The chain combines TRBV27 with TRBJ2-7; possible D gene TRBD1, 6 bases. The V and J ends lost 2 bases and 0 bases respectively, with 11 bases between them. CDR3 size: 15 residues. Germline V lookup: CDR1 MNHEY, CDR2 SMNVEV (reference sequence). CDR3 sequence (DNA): TGTGCCAGCAGTTTACGACAGGCTGCCTCCTACGAGCAGTACTTC. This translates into CASSLRQAASYEQYF.

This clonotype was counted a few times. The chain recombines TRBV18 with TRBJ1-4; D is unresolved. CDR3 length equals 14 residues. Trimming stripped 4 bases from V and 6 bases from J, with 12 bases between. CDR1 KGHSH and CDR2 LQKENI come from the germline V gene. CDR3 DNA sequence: TGTGCCAGCTCACTGCGGACGGCCCATGAAAAACTGTTTTTT. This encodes CASSLRTAHEKLFF.